This T cell receptor (beta chain) was obtained from a study of immune evolution from preneoplasia to lung adenocarcinoma. The CDR3 is 15 amino acids. V shed 7 bases and J shed 0 bases, with 16 bases lying between them. The germline V gene has CDR1 SEHNR and CDR2 FQNEAQ (reference sequence). Between about 2014 and 2018, patients underwent resection in Japan or China. Nucleic acids came from premalignant or tumor cells enriched by macro-dissection. Assay: immunoSEQ multiplex PCR; the TCRdb copy retains only in-frame clones and omits some. The sample consists of about 6,300 clones, less than 85% of them appearing once.

This chain uses TRBV7-9 with TRBJ2-7; D might be TRBD1 (5 bases). The sample was FFPE minimally invasive lung adenocarcinoma tissue. This clonotype originated in a person aged 70 to 85 with lung adenocarcinoma. CDR3 region: CASTFDSGSSYEQYF. The CDR3 bases are TGTGCCAGCACCTTTGACAGTGGAAGCTCCTACGAGCAGTACTTC.